This T cell receptor (beta chain) was documented in a study of response to subunit inactivated influenza vaccine. Findings and limits, study-wide: T cells newly recruited by each seasonal influenza vaccination are few, the authors suggested.

This clonotype was counted between two and nine times. Its antigen is as yet unknown. This CDR3 comprises 17 residues. Germline V gives CDR1 GTSNPN, CDR2 SVGIG (reference sequence). Trimming took 8 bases from V and 4 from J; bases not matched to a gene: 20. TCRdb called the RT-PCR reads again in MiXCR, with one record for every CDR3 protein. The sample has more than 600,000 distinct CDR3 sequences, about 18% seen once. The sequence derives from a middle-aged man who received an inactivated influenza vaccine. The specimen comprised PBMCs from blood, sampled about 5 days after vaccination. The chain links TRBV30 to TRBJ1-2; 9 bases line up with TRBD1. CDR3 sequence: CAGSLLQPGTGSYGYTF. As DNA, the CDR3 is TGTGCCGGTAGTTTATTACAGCCCGGGACAGGGTCCTATGGCTACACCTTC. Full variable domain (missing parts from reference TRBV30 and TRBJ1-2): SQTIHQWPATLVQPVGSPLSLECTVEGTSNPNLYWYRQAAGRGLQLLFYSVGIGQISSEVPQNLSASRPQDRQFILSSKKLLLSDSGFYLCAGSLLQPGTGSYGYTFGSGTRLTVV.